The 13 T cell receptor beta chains presented below share a single source sample, sequenced in a study of T cells in Graves' hyperthyroidism and ophthalmopathy. TCR beta CDR3 regions were amplified from RNA transcripts. HTBI primers were employed in a first-round RT-PCR of the TCR CDR3. TCRdb fed the multiplex PCR reads into MiXCR, producing one record per CDR3 protein. The data contain about 250,000 distinct CDR3 sequences, 24% of them seen just once; the ten biggest clones take up approximately 35%. Sequencing used blood. The receptors come from a woman between 40 and 55 years old with Graves' ophthalmopathy.

The chain joins TRBV20-1 to TRBJ1-1; no definite D call. Deletions cut 0 bases from V and 8 bases from J, with 10 bases between. The germline V gene encodes CDR1 DFQATT and CDR2 SNEGSKA (reference sequence). The CDR3 length is 12 residues. In nucleotides, the CDR3 is TGCAGTGCTAGAGATTTGCAGGAGGAAGCTTTCTTT. Protein sequence: CSARDLQEEAFF.

CDR3 residues: CASTHPGSYEQYF. The CDR3, as DNA: TGTGCCAGCACCCACCCTGGATCCTACGAGCAGTACTTC. J is TRBJ2-7 and V is TRBV6-2 or TRBV6-3; the D is unclear. Trimming left V 7 bases short and J 1 base short, with 11 bases between. Germline CDR1 MNHEY, CDR2 SVGEGT. The CDR3 extends over 13 amino acids.

This clonotype has ten or more counts. The chain couples TRBV28 to TRBJ2-7; a possible D gene is TRBD1 (5 bases). The CDR3 loop spans 15 amino acids. Germline CDR1 and CDR2: MDHEN and SYDVKM. Trimming shortened V by 1 base and J by 6 bases, and 16 bases separated the two germline ends. The CDR3 DNA sequence: TGTGCCAGCAGTTTATCGACGGCAGGGATTGGCGAGCAGTACTTC. It translates to CASSLSTAGIGEQYF.

This clonotype was observed many times. The chain recombines TRBV6-2 or TRBV6-3 with TRBJ1-6; no clear D. The CDR3 has 15 residues. Germline V CDR1 and CDR2: MNHEY, SVGEGT. The V gene lost 0 bases and the J gene lost 8 bases, with 11 bases spanning the gap. CDR3 region: CASSYSRVVDSPLHF. For the CDR3, the DNA is TGTGCCAGCAGTTACTCGAGAGTGGTGGATTCACCCCTCCACTTT.

This clonotype was observed a single time. This chain joins TRBV19 and TRBJ1-5; D is unresolved. This CDR3 is built from 11 residues. CDR1 and CDR2 from the germline V gene are LNHDA and SQIVND (reference sequence). The ends were cut back, 2 bases at V and 15 bases at J, with 11 bases in the middle. The chain's CDR3 is CASSICLARHF. The CDR3 DNA reads as TGTGCCAGTAGTATATGCCTTGCCCGGCATTTT.

The rearrangement links TRBV28 to TRBJ2-5; 8 bases map to TRBD2. Trimming at V came to 5 bases and at J to 2 bases, leaving 10 bases not matched to a gene. CDR1 is MDHEN and CDR2 is SYDVKM in the germline V gene. The CDR3 runs to 16 residues. CDR3 sequence reads: CASSAGVAGPQETQYF. CDR3 nucleotide sequence: TGTGCCAGCAGTGCGGGAGTAGCGGGGCCTCAAGAGACCCAGTACTTC.

The rearrangement links TRBV27 to TRBJ1-2, with D possibly matching TRBD1 (5 bases). This CDR3 contains 15 residues. The V end was cut by 2 bases, the J end by 3 bases, with 13 bases between. Looked up from germline, CDR1 is MNHEY and CDR2 is SMNVEV (reference sequence). CDR3 bases: TGTGCCAGCAGTTTAGGGCAGGGAGGATACTATGGCTACACCTTC. It specifies CASSLGQGGYYGYTF.

This clonotype showed up many times. This sequence joins TRBV7-8 and TRBJ1-1, with 7 bases that match TRBD1. V was pared by 7 bases and J by 3 bases, with 5 bases of the junction left unmatched. CDR1 is SGHVS, CDR2 FQNEAQ, per germline. The CDR3 contains 13 residues. The DNA for the CDR3 is TGTGCCAGCAAGGAGGGGGCTTACACTGAAGCTTTCTTT. Amino acid sequence: CASKEGAYTEAFF.

V and J are TRBV11-2 and TRBJ2-7; 12 nucleotides align to TRBD2. V was pared by 5 bases and J by 4 bases, with 9 bases of the junction left unmatched. The CDR3 extends over 16 amino acids. Per germline, CDR1 SGHAT and CDR2 FQNNGV. The CDR3 bases are TGTGCCAGCAGCCGACTAGCGGGAGTTCAGGGATACGAGCAGTACTTC. Translating it yields CASSRLAGVQGYEQYF. The variable domain in full, completed from reference TRBV11-2 and TRBJ2-7, reads EAGVAQSPRYKIIEKRQSVAFWCNPISGHATLYWYQQILGQGPKLLIQFQNNGVVDDSQLPKDRFSAERLKGVDSTLKIQPAKLEDSAVYLCASSRLAGVQGYEQYFGPGTRLTVT.

This clonotype was recorded at least ten times. This sequence joins TRBV12-3 or TRBV12-4 and TRBJ2-7; possibly TRBD2 for D (5 bases). This CDR3 is 13 amino acids long. The germline V and J ends were trimmed by 3 bases and 7 bases, with 13 bases remaining between them. CDR3 sequence reads: CASSFGESREQYF. Here the CDR3 DNA reads TGTGCCAGCAGTTTTGGGGAGTCGAGGGAGCAGTACTTC.

There are many counts of this clonotype. The chain links TRBV5-1 to TRBJ1-1, with 10 bases lining up with TRBD1. The CDR3 is 17 residues long. The germline V gene encodes CDR1 SGHRS and CDR2 YFSETQ. V dropped 0 bases and J dropped 4; count of bases not matched to a gene: 9. CDR3 sequence reads: CASSLAGTGAWSTEAFF. Written as DNA, the CDR3 is TGCGCCAGCAGCTTGGCCGGGACAGGGGCATGGAGCACTGAAGCTTTCTTT.

This clonotype was found many times. V usage is TRBV2 and J usage is TRBJ2-7, with D tentatively TRBD2 (5 bases). Germline CDR1 is SNHLY and CDR2 is FYNNEI. Trimming removed 2 bases at V and 5 bases at J, with 16 bases between. This CDR3 spans 15 amino acids. The chain's CDR3 is CASSEMVSERDEQYF. The CDR3 DNA follows: TGTGCCAGCAGTGAAATGGTGTCAGAGAGGGACGAGCAGTACTTC.

This clonotype was seen many times. The chain links TRBV6-1 to TRBJ1-5, with 8 bases that match TRBD1. CDR1 is MNHNS, CDR2 SASEGT, per germline. This CDR3 comprises 15 residues. Trimming cost V 7 bases and J 3 bases; bases outside gene matches: 8. The CDR3 bases are TGTGCCAGCACCGTCGGACAGGGTATCAATCAGCCCCAGCATTTT. As protein: CASTVGQGINQPQHF.